Described below is a single T cell receptor beta chain sequence and its context. This record belongs to a study of shared clonotypes between healthy human individuals. Trimming at V came to 4 bases and at J to 4 bases, leaving 1 base not matched to a gene. The germline V gene encodes CDR1 MNHNS and CDR2 SASEGT. The CDR3 is 12 residues long. Assay used: immunoSEQ multiplex PCR; TCRdb lists only in-frame clones, some missing. The sample lists about half a million clones, about 85% occurring once. This clonotype was sampled from a woman aged 40 to 50 in good health. Some clones in this sample may be carry-over from other donors' samples. The sequencing input was PBMCs. The rearrangement links TRBV6-1 to TRBJ2-7, with 7 bases aligning to TRBD2. CDR3 region: CASSALAYEQYF. In DNA, the CDR3 is TGTGCCAGCAGTGCACTAGCGTACGAGCAGTACTTC.